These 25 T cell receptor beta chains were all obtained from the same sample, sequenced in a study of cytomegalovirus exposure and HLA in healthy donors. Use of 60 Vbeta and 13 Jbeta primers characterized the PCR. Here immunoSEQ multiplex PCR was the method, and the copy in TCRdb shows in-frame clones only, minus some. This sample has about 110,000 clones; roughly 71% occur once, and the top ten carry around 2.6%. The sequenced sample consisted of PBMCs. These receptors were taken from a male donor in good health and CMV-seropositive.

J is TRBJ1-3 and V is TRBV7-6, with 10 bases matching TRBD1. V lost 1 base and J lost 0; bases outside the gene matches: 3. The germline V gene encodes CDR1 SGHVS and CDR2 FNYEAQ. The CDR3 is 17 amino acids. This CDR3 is CASSLEGTGDSGNTIYF. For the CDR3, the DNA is TGTGCCAGCAGCTTAGAGGGGACAGGGGACTCTGGAAACACCATATATTTT.

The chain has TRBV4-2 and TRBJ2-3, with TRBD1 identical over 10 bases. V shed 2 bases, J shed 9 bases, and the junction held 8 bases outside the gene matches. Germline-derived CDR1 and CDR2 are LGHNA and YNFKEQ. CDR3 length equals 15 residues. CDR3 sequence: CASSQTGTGEGTQYF. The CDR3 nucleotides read TGTGCCAGCAGCCAAACCGGGACAGGGGAGGGAACGCAGTATTTT.

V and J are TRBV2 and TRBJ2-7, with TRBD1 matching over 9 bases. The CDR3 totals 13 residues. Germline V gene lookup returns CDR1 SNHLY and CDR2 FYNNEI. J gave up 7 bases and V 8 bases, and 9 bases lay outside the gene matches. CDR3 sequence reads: CASSGDRVVEQYF. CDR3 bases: TGTGCCAGCTCCGGGGACAGGGTTGTAGAGCAGTACTTC.

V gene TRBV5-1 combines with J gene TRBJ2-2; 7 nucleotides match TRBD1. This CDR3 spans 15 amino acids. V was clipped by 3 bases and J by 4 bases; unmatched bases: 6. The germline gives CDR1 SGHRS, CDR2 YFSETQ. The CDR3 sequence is CASSWGTVTTGELFF. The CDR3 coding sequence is TGCGCCAGCAGCTGGGGGACAGTCACCACCGGGGAGCTGTTTTTT.

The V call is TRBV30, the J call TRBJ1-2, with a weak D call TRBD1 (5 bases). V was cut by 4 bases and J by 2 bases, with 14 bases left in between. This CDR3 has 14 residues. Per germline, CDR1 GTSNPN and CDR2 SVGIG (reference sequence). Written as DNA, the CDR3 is TGTGCCTGGAATCCCCCCGGGGGGAACTATGGCTACACCTTC. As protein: CAWNPPGGNYGYTF.

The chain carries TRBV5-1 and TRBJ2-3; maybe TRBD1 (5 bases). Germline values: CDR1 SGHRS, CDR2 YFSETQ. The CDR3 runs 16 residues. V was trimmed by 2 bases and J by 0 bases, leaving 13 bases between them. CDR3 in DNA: TGCGCCAGCAGCTTTACAGGATCCTCGAGCACAGATACGCAGTATTTT. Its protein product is CASSFTGSSSTDTQYF.

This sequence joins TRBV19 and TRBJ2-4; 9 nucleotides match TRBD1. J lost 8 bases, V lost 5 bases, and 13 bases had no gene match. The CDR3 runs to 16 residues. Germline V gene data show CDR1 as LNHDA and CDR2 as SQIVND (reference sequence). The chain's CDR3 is CASSFLPGTGIYIQYF. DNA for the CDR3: TGTGCCAGTAGTTTCCTCCCTGGGACAGGGATATACATTCAGTACTTC.

CDR3 loop: CASSPRRGRLNTGELFF. CDR3 in DNA: TGTGCCAGCAGCCCCAGGAGGGGCAGACTGAACACCGGGGAGCTGTTTTTT. The chain combines TRBV7-8 with TRBJ2-2, with D possibly matching TRBD2 (6 bases). The CDR3 totals 17 residues. V lost 5 bases and J lost 1, with 17 bases in between. CDR1 and CDR2 from the germline V gene are SGHVS and FQNEAQ.

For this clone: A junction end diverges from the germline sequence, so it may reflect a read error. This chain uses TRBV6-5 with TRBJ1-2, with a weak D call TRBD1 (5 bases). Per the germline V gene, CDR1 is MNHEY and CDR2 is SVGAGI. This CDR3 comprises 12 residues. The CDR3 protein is CASSRRDYGYPF. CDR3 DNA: TGTGCCAGCAGTCGCCGGGACTACGGCTACCCCTTC.

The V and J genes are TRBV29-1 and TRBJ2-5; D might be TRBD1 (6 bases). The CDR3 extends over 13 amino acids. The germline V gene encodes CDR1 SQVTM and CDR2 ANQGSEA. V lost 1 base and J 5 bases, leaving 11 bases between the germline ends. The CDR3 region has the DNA TGCAGCGTTGAAGTGACAGGACGGGAGACCCAGTACTTC. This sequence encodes CSVEVTGRETQYF.

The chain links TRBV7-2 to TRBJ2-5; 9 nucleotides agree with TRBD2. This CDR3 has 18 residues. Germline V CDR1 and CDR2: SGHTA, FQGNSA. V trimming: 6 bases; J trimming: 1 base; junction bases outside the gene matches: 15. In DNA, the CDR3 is TGTGCCAGCAGTCAAAGGGGTCGGCTAGCGGGATCCCAAGAGACCCAGTACTTC. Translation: CASSQRGRLAGSQETQYF.

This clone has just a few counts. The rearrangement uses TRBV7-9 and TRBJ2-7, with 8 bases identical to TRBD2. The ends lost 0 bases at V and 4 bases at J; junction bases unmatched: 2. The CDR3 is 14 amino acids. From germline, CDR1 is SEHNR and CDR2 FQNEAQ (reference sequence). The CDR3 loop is CASSLAGLVYEQYF. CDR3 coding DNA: TGTGCCAGCAGCTTAGCGGGACTAGTTTACGAGCAGTACTTC.

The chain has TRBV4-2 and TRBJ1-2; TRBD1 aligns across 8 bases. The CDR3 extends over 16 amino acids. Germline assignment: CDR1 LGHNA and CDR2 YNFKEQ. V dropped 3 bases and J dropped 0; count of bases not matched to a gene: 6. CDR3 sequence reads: CASSQVDRGTNYGYTF. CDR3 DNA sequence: TGTGCCAGCAGCCAGGTAGACAGGGGCACTAACTATGGCTACACCTTC.

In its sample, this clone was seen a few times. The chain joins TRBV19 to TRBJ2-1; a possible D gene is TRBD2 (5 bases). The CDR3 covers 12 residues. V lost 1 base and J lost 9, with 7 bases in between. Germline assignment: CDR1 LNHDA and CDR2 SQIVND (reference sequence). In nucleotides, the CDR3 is TGTGCCAGTAGTATAGTGGCGGGTGAGCAGTTCTTC. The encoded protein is CASSIVAGEQFF.

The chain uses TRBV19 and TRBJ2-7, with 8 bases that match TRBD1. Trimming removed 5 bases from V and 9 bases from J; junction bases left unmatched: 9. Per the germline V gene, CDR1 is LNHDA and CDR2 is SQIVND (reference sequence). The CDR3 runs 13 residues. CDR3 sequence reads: CASSADRDSGQYF. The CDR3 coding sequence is TGTGCCAGTAGTGCGGACAGGGACTCCGGGCAGTACTTC.

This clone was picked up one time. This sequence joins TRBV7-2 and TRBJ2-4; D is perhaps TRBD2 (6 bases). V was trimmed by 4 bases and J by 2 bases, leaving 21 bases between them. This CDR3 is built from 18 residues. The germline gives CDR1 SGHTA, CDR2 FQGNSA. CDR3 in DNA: TGTGCCAGCAGCTCAACCCAGGTGGGGGGTATTACCAAAAACATTCAGTACTTC. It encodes CASSSTQVGGITKNIQYF.

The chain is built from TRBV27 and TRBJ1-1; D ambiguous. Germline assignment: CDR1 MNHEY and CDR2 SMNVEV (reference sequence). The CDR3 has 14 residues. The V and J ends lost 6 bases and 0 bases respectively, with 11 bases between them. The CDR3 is CASSVSRLNTEAFF. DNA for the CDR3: TGTGCCAGCAGCGTAAGCAGGCTGAACACTGAAGCTTTCTTT.

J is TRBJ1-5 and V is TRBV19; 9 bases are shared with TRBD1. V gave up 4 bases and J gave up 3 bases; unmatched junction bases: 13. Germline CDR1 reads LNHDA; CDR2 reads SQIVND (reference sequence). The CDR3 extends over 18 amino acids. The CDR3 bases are TGTGCCAGTAGTACCTCCACCAGGGGGACAGGGCCCAATCAGCCCCAGCATTTT. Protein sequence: CASSTSTRGTGPNQPQHF.

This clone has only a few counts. The CDR3 region is CASSLGASGSNEQFF. The CDR3 bases are TGCGCCAGCAGCTTGGGCGCAAGCGGGTCCAATGAGCAGTTCTTC. The chain is built from TRBV5-1 and TRBJ2-1, with D perhaps TRBD2 (6 bases). CDR1 and CDR2 from the germline V gene are SGHRS and YFSETQ. V gave up 0 bases and J gave up 6 bases, with 13 bases separating them. This CDR3 comprises 15 residues.

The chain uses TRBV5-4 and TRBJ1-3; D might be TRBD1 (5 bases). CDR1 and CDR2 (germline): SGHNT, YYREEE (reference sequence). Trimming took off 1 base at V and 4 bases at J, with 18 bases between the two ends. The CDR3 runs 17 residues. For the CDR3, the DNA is TGTGCCAGCAGCTTGACCCGGGGGGGTGCGCGAGGAAACACCATATATTTT. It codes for CASSLTRGGARGNTIYF.

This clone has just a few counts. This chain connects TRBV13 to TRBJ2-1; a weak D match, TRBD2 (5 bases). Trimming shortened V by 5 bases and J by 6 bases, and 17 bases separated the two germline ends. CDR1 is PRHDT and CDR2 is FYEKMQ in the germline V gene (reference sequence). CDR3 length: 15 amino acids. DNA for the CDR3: TGTGCCAGCAGCCCCTTGGCGGGCGCCGGCAATGAGCAGTTCTTC. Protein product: CASSPLAGAGNEQFF.

The CDR3 here is CASSYSLRTNEKLFF. DNA of the CDR3: TGTGCCAGCAGTTACTCGCTACGGACTAATGAAAAACTGTTTTTT. This chain links TRBV6-5 with TRBJ1-4, with D unclear. Germline CDR1 is MNHEY and CDR2 is SVGAGI. The CDR3 contains 15 residues. Trimming removed 0 bases from V and 2 bases from J, with 7 bases in between.

Here the CDR3 DNA reads TGTGCCAGCAGTGATGTTTTGGGACAGGGACCAACCGGGGAGCTGTTTTTT. Residues: CASSDVLGQGPTGELFF. J is TRBJ2-2 and V is TRBV25-1, with 9 bases fitting TRBD1. Looked up from germline, CDR1 is MGHDK and CDR2 is SYGVNS. Germline trimming cut 3 bases from V and 5 bases from J; bases unmatched to any gene: 10. The CDR3 is 17 amino acids. The full variable domain, completed using reference TRBV25-1 and TRBJ2-2, is EADIYQTPRYLVIGTGKKITLECSQTMGHDKMYWYQQDPGMELHLIHYSYGVNSTEKGDLSSESTVSRIRTEHFPLTLESARPSHTSQYLCASSDVLGQGPTGELFFGEGSRLTVL.

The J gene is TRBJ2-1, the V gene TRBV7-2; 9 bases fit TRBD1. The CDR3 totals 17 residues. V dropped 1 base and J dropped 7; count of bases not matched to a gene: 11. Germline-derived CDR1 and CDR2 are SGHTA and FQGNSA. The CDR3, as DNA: TGTGCCAGCAGCTTAGGGAATTGGGACAGGGATCTGAATGAGCAGTTCTTC. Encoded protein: CASSLGNWDRDLNEQFF.

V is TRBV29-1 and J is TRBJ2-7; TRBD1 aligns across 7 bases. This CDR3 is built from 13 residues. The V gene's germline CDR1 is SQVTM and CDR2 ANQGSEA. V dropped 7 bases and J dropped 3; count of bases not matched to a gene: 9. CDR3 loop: CSGPGDRFYEQYF. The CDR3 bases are TGCAGCGGCCCCGGGGACAGATTCTACGAGCAGTACTTC.